The T cell receptor (beta chain) under discussion was sequenced for a study of blood T cell repertoires in COVID-19. The sample holds one count of this clone. CDR3 length: 15 residues. Per the germline V gene, CDR1 is PRHDT and CDR2 is FYEKMQ (reference sequence). The V and J ends lost 5 bases and 8 bases, in that order; junction bases with no gene match: 11. Sequenced by immunoSEQ multiplex PCR; TCRdb stores in-frame clones only, minus some. This table holds more than 55,000 clones, about four fifths found once. The sequencing sample was made of peripheral blood. V is TRBV13 and J is TRBJ1-2; 10 bases match TRBD1. This receptor was identified in a woman of 80 years or more with acute or convalescent COVID-19. This CDR3 is CASSTVDRGRRGYTF. The DNA for the CDR3 is TGTGCCAGCAGCACAGTAGACAGGGGGCGGCGAGGCTACACCTTC. The full variable domain, completed using reference TRBV13 and TRBJ1-2, is AAGVIQSPRHLIKEKRETATLKCYPIPRHDTVYWYQQGPGQDPQFLISFYEKMQSDKGSIPDRFSAQQFSDYHSELNMSSLELGDSALYFCASSTVDRGRRGYTFGSGTRLTVV.